This T cell receptor beta chain derives from a study of T cells in Graves' hyperthyroidism and ophthalmopathy. Study summary: The initial diagnosis was the point when peripheral blood was collected, ahead of any treatment. Regarding the study as a whole: A model of 13 V-J features distinguished ophthalmopathy from stable hyperthyroidism.

CDR1 is SQVTM and CDR2 is ANQGSEA in the germline V gene. V shed 3 bases and J 9 bases; nucleotides not matched to a gene: 8. The CDR3 is 13 amino acids. The CDR3 regions of TCR beta were amplified from RNA transcripts. The HTBI primer set served for first-round RT-PCR of the TCR CDR3. In TCRdb, the multiplex PCR reads were re-called with MiXCR into one record per CDR3 protein. The sample shows approximately 300,000 distinct CDR3 sequences, roughly 15% of them seen only once. This clonotype showed up just a few times. Its matching antigen is unknown. Stable Graves' hyperthyroidism meant no ophthalmopathy progression within 18 months. Patients aged 18 to 65 had newly diagnosed hyperthyroidism lasting under 2 months.

The chain links TRBV29-1 to TRBJ2-1, with 7 positions matching TRBD2. Sequencing was done on a sample of blood. The TCR sequence derives from a man in his thirties or forties with Graves' hyperthyroidism. The CDR3 spells CSVETSRIGEQFF. CDR3 DNA: TGCAGCGTTGAGACTAGCCGGATCGGTGAGCAGTTCTTC.